Sequencing of this TCR beta chain was carried out in a study of blood T cell repertoires in COVID-19. The wider study: Sources were T cells, B-cell-depleted T cells, or PBMCs; the material itself was cDNA or gDNA.

The V end lost 10 bases, the J end lost 7 bases, and 17 bases lay between the germline ends. The CDR3 sequence is 13 residues long. Germline V gives CDR1 SNHLY, CDR2 FYNNEI. As processed by the authors: Quantification of nucleated cells was approximated via reference gene primer amplification. Generated by immunoSEQ multiplex PCR, the TCRdb table keeps only in-frame clones and is missing some. The D gene and trimming were derived from the DNA, and the V and J assignments and clone size from that table. The sample has more than 250,000 clones, around 86% seen once. The chain joins TRBV2 to TRBJ1-5; a weak D match, TRBD1 (5 bases). The sequenced sample was peripheral blood. The sequence derives from a man between 45 and 60 years old with active or convalescent COVID-19. The CDR3 sequence is CATSGRGDQPQHF. The DNA of the CDR3 is TGTGCCACCTCGGGGAGGGGAGACCAGCCCCAGCATTTT.